Following are 22 T cell receptor beta chains from one sample sequenced in a study of blood T cells in healthy people across ages. Primers used in a second PCR of about 6 to 11 cycles were a sample-barcoded 5' primer and a J-beta primer mix. TCRdb re-analysed the 5' RACE reads in MiXCR, keeping a single row per CDR3 protein. The repertoire includes about 1,600,000 distinct CDR3 sequences, around 39% of them detected once, and approximately 7.9% sits in the top ten. Sequenced sample: blood. The receptors here all came from a woman between 18 and 29 years old in good health.

The rearrangement uses TRBV4-1 and TRBJ2-5; D is ambiguous. Trimming took 6 bases from V and 4 from J, leaving 18 bases between them. Looked up from germline, CDR1 is MGHRA and CDR2 is YSYEKL. The CDR3 runs 15 residues. The DNA for the CDR3 is TGCGCCAGCAGTGCGTTCGGTTCGATGTCAGAGACCCAGTACTTC. This codes for CASSAFGSMSETQYF.

This chain uses TRBV4-2 with TRBJ1-2, with D perhaps TRBD1 (6 bases). The CDR3 extends over 15 amino acids. Germline CDR1 reads LGHNA; CDR2 reads YNFKEQ. Trimming took off 4 bases at V and 3 bases at J, with 15 bases between the two ends. The CDR3 DNA sequence: TGTGCCAGCAGCCCCAGGGGCCCCCTTTACTATGGCTACACCTTC. Translated, it gives CASSPRGPLYYGYTF.

This chain joins TRBV29-1 and TRBJ2-7; D tentatively fits TRBD1 or TRBD2 (5 bases each). The V end was cut by 2 bases, the J end by 5 bases, with 19 bases between. Germline lookup yields CDR1 SQVTM and CDR2 ANQGSEA. There are 15 residues in the CDR3. This CDR3 reads CSVEYIRGPNHEQYF. The CDR3 nucleotides read TGCAGCGTTGAATATATCCGGGGACCTAACCACGAGCAGTACTTC.

The J gene is TRBJ2-7, the V gene TRBV7-9; D is ambiguous. The CDR3 consists of 13 residues. Germline assignment: CDR1 SEHNR and CDR2 FQNEAQ (reference sequence). V shed 5 bases and J shed 5 bases, with 13 bases lying between them. This chain's CDR3 is CASSARGPDEQYF. In nucleotides, the CDR3 is TGTGCCAGCAGCGCGCGAGGCCCCGACGAGCAGTACTTC.

The chain combines TRBV13 with TRBJ2-1, with a weak D call TRBD2 (5 bases). V was cut by 4 bases and J by 5 bases, with 12 bases left in between. The germline V gene has CDR1 PRHDT and CDR2 FYEKMQ (reference sequence). The CDR3 is 14 residues long. The CDR3 spells CASSSPGKDNEQFF. CDR3 in DNA: TGTGCCAGCAGCTCCCCGGGAAAGGACAATGAGCAGTTCTTC.

This chain connects TRBV7-9 to TRBJ2-7; TRBD1 agrees at 8 bases. Germline assignment: CDR1 SEHNR and CDR2 FQNEAQ (reference sequence). The CDR3 is 14 residues long. The J segment lost 3 bases and the V segment lost 2 bases, leaving 3 bases of the junction unmatched. The CDR3 bases are TGTGCCAGCAGCTTAATGACAGGGGTCTACGAGCAGTACTTC. This encodes CASSLMTGVYEQYF.

The chain links TRBV4-1 to TRBJ2-7; D call uncertain. The CDR3 has 17 residues. Germline V lookup: CDR1 MGHRA, CDR2 YSYEKL. Trimming pared 4 bases from V and 0 bases from J, leaving 19 bases between. This chain's CDR3 is CASSLKFRLRPSYEQYF. CDR3 in DNA: TGCGCCAGCAGCCTAAAGTTTCGTCTTCGGCCCTCCTACGAGCAGTACTTC.

This clonotype has a handful of counts. This chain connects TRBV27 to TRBJ2-1; 13 bases are shared with TRBD2. Looked up from germline, CDR1 is MNHEY and CDR2 is SMNVEV (reference sequence). The CDR3 extends over 14 amino acids. Germline trimming cut 5 bases from V and 10 bases from J; bases unmatched to any gene: 5. The CDR3 DNA is TGTGCCAGCAGTCGGACTAGCGGGAGTGGGGAGCAGTTCTTC. This encodes CASSRTSGSGEQFF.

With respect to this clonotype: A much larger clone sits a single nucleotide away, making a read error possible. V is TRBV12-3 or TRBV12-4 and J is TRBJ2-3; 9 positions match TRBD2. J gave up 4 bases and V 11 bases, and 10 bases lay outside the gene matches. The CDR3 has 14 amino acids. The CDR3 DNA sequence: TGTGCCGGCAAACCAGCGGGAGGTCCAGATACGCAGTATTTT. It is translated as CAGKPAGGPDTQYF.

The rearrangement uses TRBV6-5 and TRBJ2-1; 9 positions agree with TRBD2. This CDR3 has 16 residues. Looked up from germline, CDR1 is MNHEY and CDR2 is SVGAGI. The trim removed 7 bases at V and 1 base at J, leaving 8 bases unmatched. CDR3 loop: CASTGEAGGSYNEQFF. The CDR3 bases are TGTGCCAGCACGGGGGAGGCGGGGGGGTCCTACAATGAGCAGTTCTTC.

The J gene is TRBJ2-7, the V gene TRBV10-3; TRBD2 agrees at 7 bases. CDR3 length: 13 residues. V lost 8 bases, J lost 2 bases, and 6 bases stayed unmatched. CDR1 ENHRY and CDR2 SYGVKD come from the germline V gene. CDR3 sequence reads: CAIGAGDAYEQYF. DNA for the CDR3: TGTGCCATCGGCGCGGGAGATGCCTACGAGCAGTACTTC.

This clonotype was observed a handful of times. The CDR3: CASSISGQGLAEAFF. In nucleotides, the CDR3 is TGTGCCAGCAGTATCTCGGGGCAGGGCCTCGCCGAAGCTTTCTTT. The V call is TRBV6-5, the J call TRBJ1-1; TRBD1 is a possible D gene (5 bases). Trimming took off 5 bases at V and 8 bases at J, with 21 bases between the two ends. This CDR3 is 15 amino acids long. Germline CDR1 reads MNHEY; CDR2 reads SVGAGI.

The chain carries TRBV20-1 and TRBJ2-3; a possible D gene is TRBD2 (6 bases). V lost 4 bases and J lost 1, with 12 bases in between. Germline values: CDR1 DFQATT, CDR2 SNEGSKA (reference sequence). The CDR3 extends over 14 amino acids. CDR3 residues: CSAIGTPRTDTQYF. DNA of the CDR3: TGCAGTGCTATCGGGACTCCTCGCACAGATACGCAGTATTTT.

The chain is built from TRBV6-6 and TRBJ1-1; tentatively, D is TRBD1 (6 bases). The CDR3 is 14 amino acids. CDR1 MNHNY and CDR2 SVGAGI come from the germline V gene (reference sequence). The germline V and J ends were trimmed by 0 bases and 5 bases, with 10 bases remaining between them. The CDR3 coding sequence is TGTGCCAGCAGTTACTCACAGGGCAGGACTGAAGCTTTCTTT. Protein product: CASSYSQGRTEAFF.

This clonotype was counted between two and nine times. V gene TRBV4-1 combines with J gene TRBJ2-7; 10 nucleotides agree with TRBD1. CDR3 length equals 16 residues. V lost 1 base, J lost 6 bases, and 9 bases stayed unmatched. Germline assignment: CDR1 MGHRA and CDR2 YSYEKL. The CDR3 coding sequence is TGCGCCAGCAGCCAAGGACCGGGACAGGGGTATCTCGAGCAGTACTTC. It encodes CASSQGPGQGYLEQYF.

V usage is TRBV4-2 and J usage is TRBJ2-3; 13 bases match TRBD2. Germline V gene lookup returns CDR1 LGHNA and CDR2 YNFKEQ. The V and J ends lost 2 bases and 1 base, in that order; junction bases with no gene match: 3. This CDR3 contains 17 residues. The CDR3 is CASSQRGLAGGTDTQYF. In DNA form, the CDR3 reads TGTGCCAGCAGCCAACGAGGACTAGCGGGGGGCACAGATACGCAGTATTTT.

This clonotype came up once. The rearrangement uses TRBV29-1 and TRBJ2-7; TRBD2 is a possible D gene (5 bases). V was pared by 6 bases and J by 2 bases, with 11 bases between. The CDR3 has 12 amino acids. The germline V gene has CDR1 SQVTM and CDR2 ANQGSEA. CDR3 coding DNA: TGCAGCGTGTTAAGAGGGCCCTACGAGCAGTACTTC. Amino acid sequence: CSVLRGPYEQYF.

V gene TRBV20-1 combines with J gene TRBJ2-1; TRBD2 aligns across 11 bases. V gave up 6 bases and J gave up 0 bases; unmatched junction bases: 10. In germline, CDR1 is DFQATT, CDR2 SNEGSKA (reference sequence). This CDR3 spans 17 amino acids. Here the CDR3 DNA reads TGCAGTGCGTCGGGACTAGCGGAACAGCGCTCCTACAATGAGCAGTTCTTC. It encodes CSASGLAEQRSYNEQFF.

This chain connects TRBV2 to TRBJ2-7; no clear D. CDR1 is SNHLY, CDR2 FYNNEI, per germline. Trimming removed 3 bases from V and 4 bases from J, with 10 bases in between. This CDR3 is 13 amino acids long. DNA of the CDR3: TGTGCCAGCAGTGAGGCGACTCCATACGAGCAGTACTTC. Translation: CASSEATPYEQYF.

This chain connects TRBV3-1 to TRBJ1-1; weak D call: TRBD1 (6 bases). The CDR3 sequence is 14 residues long. Germline loops: CDR1 LGHDT, CDR2 YNNKEL (reference sequence). V lost 5 bases, J lost 4 bases, and 14 bases lay in between. This chain's CDR3 is CASSARGRSTEAFF. For the CDR3, the DNA is TGTGCCAGCAGCGCTCGGGGGCGCTCCACTGAAGCTTTCTTT.

Turning to this clonotype: A read error may produce the germline difference seen at one junction end. The chain recombines TRBV4-1 with TRBJ2-3, with TRBD2 as a possible D gene (6 bases). Germline assignment: CDR1 MGHRA and CDR2 YSYEKL. This CDR3 has 16 residues. This chain's CDR3 is CASSPTSPPGTGTQYF. CDR3 nucleotides: TGCGCCAGCAGCCCAACTAGCCCCCCAGGCACAGGTACGCAGTATTTT.

The chain links TRBV7-2 to TRBJ2-1, with 9 positions matching TRBD2. The germline gives CDR1 SGHTA, CDR2 FQGNSA. V shed 4 bases, J shed 6 bases, and the junction held 10 bases outside the gene matches. The CDR3 contains 16 residues. The CDR3 DNA reads as TGTGCCAGCAGCTCAATGGTCGCTAGCGGGACCAATGAGCAGTTCTTC. This encodes CASSSMVASGTNEQFF.